This T cell receptor beta chain was profiled in a study of T cells in Graves' hyperthyroidism and ophthalmopathy. Exclusion of a patient resulted from uncontrolled infection, other autoimmune disease, pregnancy or lactation. On the basis of clinical symptoms, serum thyroxine and TRAb, thyroid ultrasound and orbital computed tomography, diagnoses were made. General study points: Also found in blood were most expanded thyroid clonotypes above 0.001.

This clonotype was seen at least ten times. Its antigen is still unknown. CDR3 size: 15 residues. Germline values: CDR1 SGHRS, CDR2 YFSETQ. The ends lost 3 bases at V and 5 bases at J; junction bases unmatched: 7. Amplified TCR beta CDR3 regions derived from RNA transcripts. The HTBI primer set was used in a first-round RT-PCR of the TCR CDR3. In TCRdb, the multiplex PCR reads were re-called with MiXCR into one record per CDR3 protein. The repertoire has 690,000 or so distinct CDR3 sequences, roughly a sixth of them found once; the top ten carry 16%. The rearrangement joins TRBV5-1 to TRBJ2-1, with TRBD2 matching over 8 bases. Source material: blood. The sequence was obtained from a woman in her 50s with Graves' hyperthyroidism that later progressed to Graves' ophthalmopathy. The CDR3: CASSSGGAANNEQFF. DNA for the CDR3: TGCGCCAGCAGCTCCGGGGGGGCAGCGAACAATGAGCAGTTCTTC.